What follows are 23 T cell receptor beta chains derived from one specimen sequenced in a study of neurological immune-mediated disorders. A single record per CDR3 protein comes from TCRdb applying MiXCR to the 5' RACE reads. The sample consists of tens of thousands of distinct CDR3 sequences, around 6% of them appearing once. Sequencing was performed on CD4+ T cells from blood. Source of these receptors: a woman in her forties or fifties in good health.

The sample holds a few counts of this clonotype. This chain joins TRBV27 and TRBJ1-2; D possibly corresponds to TRBD1 (5 bases). The CDR3 is 14 residues long. Germline values: CDR1 MNHEY, CDR2 SMNVEV (reference sequence). Trimming removed 5 bases at V and 5 bases at J, with 15 bases between. The CDR3 loop reads CASSPWDSEYGYTF. The CDR3 region has the DNA TGTGCCAGCAGTCCCTGGGACTCGGAATATGGCTACACCTTC.

This clonotype was seen many times. The chain joins TRBV29-1 to TRBJ2-1; D is unresolved. Germline CDR1 is SQVTM and CDR2 is ANQGSEA. CDR3 length equals 16 residues. Trimming removed 8 bases at V and 0 bases at J, with 20 bases between. The DNA for the CDR3 is TGCAGCTCCGCCCCGGGCAGCCCAAGCTCCTACAATGAGCAGTTCTTC. Residues: CSSAPGSPSSYNEQFF.

This clonotype was counted at least ten times. The V and J genes are TRBV20-1 and TRBJ2-1, with 9 bases matching TRBD2. The CDR3 consists of 17 residues. J lost 2 bases, V lost 3 bases, and 11 bases had no gene match. The V gene's germline CDR1 is DFQATT and CDR2 SNEGSKA (reference sequence). In DNA, the CDR3 is TGCAGTGCTAGCCTTATAGCTAGCGGGATTACCTACAATGAGCAGTTCTTC. It yields the protein CSASLIASGITYNEQFF.

This clonotype has ten or more counts. The gene calls are TRBV7-3 and TRBJ1-5; D is uncertain. The CDR3 is 16 residues long. Trimming removed 1 base at V and 1 base at J, with 11 bases between. In germline, CDR1 is SGHTA, CDR2 FQGTGA. The CDR3 loop is CASSLNPRQSNQPQHF. CDR3 nucleotide sequence: TGTGCCAGCAGCTTAAACCCGAGACAAAGCAATCAGCCCCAGCATTTT.

This clonotype was seen at least ten times. The rearrangement links TRBV20-1 to TRBJ1-2; D might be TRBD1 (5 bases). This CDR3 is built from 18 residues. Germline V gives CDR1 DFQATT, CDR2 SNEGSKA (reference sequence). V shed 0 bases and J shed 4 bases, with 24 bases lying between them. Written as DNA, the CDR3 is TGCAGTGCTAGAGATCCTCGGGAAGGGGCCATAAGGGGCTATGGCTACACCTTC. Amino acids: CSARDPREGAIRGYGYTF.

This clonotype was counted ten times or more. The CDR3 is CSAVSQTNNEQFF. CDR3 sequence (DNA): TGCAGTGCCGTCTCACAGACAAACAATGAGCAGTTCTTC. The rearrangement joins TRBV20-1 to TRBJ2-1; D gene ambiguous. In germline, CDR1 is DFQATT, CDR2 SNEGSKA (reference sequence). CDR3 length equals 13 residues. The V end was cut by 6 bases, the J end by 5 bases, with 14 bases between.

This clonotype was counted many times. The chain has TRBV6-6 and TRBJ1-1; D gene ambiguous. The V and J ends lost 7 bases and 3 bases respectively, with 6 bases between them. Germline CDR1 reads MNHNY; CDR2 reads SVGAGI (reference sequence). CDR3 size: 11 residues. CDR3 loop: CASTQDTEAFF. Here the CDR3 DNA reads TGTGCCAGCACCCAGGACACTGAAGCTTTCTTT.

This clonotype was counted many times. This chain uses TRBV7-3 with TRBJ1-1; D is ambiguous. This CDR3 has 13 residues. Per the germline V gene, CDR1 is SGHTA and CDR2 is FQGTGA. V lost 1 base, J lost 5 bases, and 8 bases lay in between. For the CDR3, the DNA is TGTGCCAGCAGCTTAAGGATGACGACTGAAGCTTTCTTT. This codes for CASSLRMTTEAFF.

This clonotype has a count of ten or more. This chain joins TRBV20-1 and TRBJ1-2; the match to TRBD1 covers 8 bases. The CDR3 extends over 12 amino acids. CDR1 is DFQATT and CDR2 is SNEGSKA in the germline V gene (reference sequence). V gave up 4 bases and J gave up 4 bases; unmatched junction bases: 2. This CDR3 reads CSANDRGYGYTF. The CDR3 coding sequence is TGCAGTGCTAATGACAGGGGCTATGGCTACACCTTC.

In its sample, this clonotype was seen many times. This chain links TRBV6-6 with TRBJ1-3; TRBD1 matches at 7 bases. The germline V gene encodes CDR1 MNHNY and CDR2 SVGAGI (reference sequence). The CDR3 spans 16 residues. The J segment lost 0 bases and the V segment lost 5 bases, leaving 7 bases of the junction unmatched. The CDR3 is CASSNPTGVSGNTIYF. CDR3 coding DNA: TGTGCCAGCAGTAATCCCACAGGGGTCTCTGGAAACACCATATATTTT.

This clonotype was found many times. The rearrangement uses TRBV5-5 and TRBJ2-5; perhaps D is TRBD1 or TRBD2 (7 bases each). The CDR3 totals 17 residues. Germline CDR1 reads SGHKS; CDR2 reads YYEKEE (reference sequence). The V gene lost 1 base and the J gene lost 1 base, with 17 bases spanning the gap. The CDR3 DNA reads as TGTGCCAGCAGCTTGCCCCGACAGGGAGGGGGCCAAGAGACCCAGTACTTC. As protein: CASSLPRQGGGQETQYF.

This clonotype has at least ten counts. In DNA, the CDR3 is TGCGCCAGCAGCTTTGGGCAGGGGGTCAATGAGCAGTTCTTC. Encoded protein: CASSFGQGVNEQFF. This chain uses TRBV5-1 with TRBJ2-1, with 7 bases matching TRBD1. CDR3 length: 14 residues. Germline CDR1 and CDR2: SGHRS and YFSETQ. J was trimmed by 6 bases and V by 2 bases; bases with no gene match: 5.

This clonotype has at least ten counts. This chain links TRBV20-1 with TRBJ1-6, with D perhaps matching TRBD1 (6 bases). V was trimmed by 0 bases and J by 7 bases, leaving 19 bases between them. The CDR3 length is 17 residues. The germline gives CDR1 DFQATT, CDR2 SNEGSKA (reference sequence). The CDR3 loop reads CSARDPRGGGLNSPLHF. The CDR3 DNA sequence: TGCAGTGCTAGAGACCCTAGGGGGGGCGGTTTGAATTCACCCCTCCACTTT.

This clonotype was observed many times. The V call is TRBV7-2, the J call TRBJ2-2, with 9 nucleotides matching TRBD1. This CDR3 is 18 amino acids long. Germline CDR1 and CDR2: SGHTA and FQGNSA. V shed 0 bases, J shed 7 bases, and the junction held 12 bases outside the gene matches. CDR3 region: CASSLAVSGQGTDGELFF. DNA for the CDR3: TGTGCCAGCAGCTTAGCAGTTAGTGGACAGGGGACGGACGGGGAGCTGTTTTTT.

This clonotype was seen ten or more times. The chain joins TRBV14 to TRBJ1-1; TRBD1 matches at 7 bases. V dropped 6 bases and J dropped 0; count of bases not matched to a gene: 4. Germline CDR1 reads SGHDN; CDR2 reads FVKESK. The CDR3 runs to 14 residues. The CDR3 protein is CASRRTGLNTEAFF. The CDR3 DNA reads TGTGCCAGCAGAAGGACAGGCCTGAACACTGAAGCTTTCTTT.

Ten or more counts support this clonotype. The CDR3 loop reads CASRFGGANTGELFF. The DNA for the CDR3 is TGTGCCAGCAGGTTTGGCGGAGCGAACACCGGGGAGCTGTTTTTT. This sequence joins TRBV12-3 or TRBV12-4 and TRBJ2-2, with D uncertain. The CDR3 length is 15 residues. V was trimmed by 6 bases and J by 0 bases, leaving 11 bases between them.

Many counts were recorded for this clonotype. V usage is TRBV27 and J usage is TRBJ1-6; 7 nucleotides match TRBD1. V was pared by 6 bases and J by 7 bases, with 12 bases of the junction left unmatched. CDR3 length equals 16 residues. Germline V gene lookup returns CDR1 MNHEY and CDR2 SMNVEV (reference sequence). CDR3 amino acids: CASSYGRGVPNSPLHF. CDR3 in DNA: TGTGCCAGCAGCTACGGCAGGGGGGTCCCAAATTCACCCCTCCACTTT.

This clonotype came up many times. The chain employs TRBV5-1 and TRBJ2-7; 9 nucleotides agree with TRBD1. CDR3 length equals 14 residues. V lost 5 bases and J lost 3; bases outside the gene matches: 6. CDR1 is SGHRS, CDR2 YFSETQ, per germline. Here the CDR3 reads CASREGTGLYEQYF. For the CDR3, the DNA is TGCGCCAGCAGGGAGGGGACAGGGCTCTACGAGCAGTACTTC.

This clonotype was counted at least ten times. J is TRBJ2-7 and V is TRBV11-2, with 12 positions matching TRBD2. The germline CDR1 and CDR2 sequences are SGHAT and FQNNGV. V dropped 5 bases and J dropped 3; count of bases not matched to a gene: 8. This CDR3 contains 16 residues. CDR3 coding DNA: TGTGCCAGCAGCCCCGAGGGGACTAGCGGGTACTACGAGCAGTACTTC. This sequence encodes CASSPEGTSGYYEQYF.

This clonotype has at least ten counts. The CDR3 DNA reads TGTGCCAGCAGCTTGGTCGCAGGGGTGAGCTCCTACGAGCAGTACTTC. Its protein product is CASSLVAGVSSYEQYF. The chain couples TRBV7-2 to TRBJ2-7; TRBD1 might be the D (6 bases). The CDR3 has 16 residues. Trimming stripped 3 bases from V and 0 bases from J, with 15 bases between. Germline CDR1 SGHTA, CDR2 FQGNSA.

This clonotype was recorded many times. The chain recombines TRBV5-1 with TRBJ1-5, with D tentatively TRBD1 (6 bases). The CDR3 length is 15 residues. The germline V gene has CDR1 SGHRS and CDR2 YFSETQ. V was pared by 2 bases and J by 4 bases, with 13 bases between. The CDR3 loop is CASSFAGDGNQPQHF. Here the CDR3 DNA reads TGCGCCAGCAGCTTTGCAGGGGACGGAAATCAGCCCCAGCATTTT. Supplemented by reference TRBV5-1 and TRBJ1-5, the full variable domain reads KAGVTQTPRYLIKTRGQQVTLSCSPISGHRSVSWYQQTPGQGLQFLFEYFSETQRNKGNFPGRFSGRQFSNSRSEMNVSTLELGDSALYLCASSFAGDGNQPQHFGDGTRLSIL.

The chain links TRBV28 to TRBJ2-6; D unclear. V lost 5 bases to trimming and J lost 4 bases, with 18 bases between them. Germline loops: CDR1 MDHEN, CDR2 SYDVKM. This CDR3 region has 17 residues. DNA for the CDR3: TGTGCCAGCAGTCGATTCCGGCGCAGCCTCGGGGCCAACGTCCTGACTTTC. This codes for CASSRFRRSLGANVLTF.

This clonotype is deemed medium-sized. The chain is built from TRBV20-1 and TRBJ2-7; 9 positions agree with TRBD2. The junction had 7 bases not matched to a gene; V was cut back by 1 base and J by 6 bases. Germline values: CDR1 DFQATT, CDR2 SNEGSKA (reference sequence). CDR3 size: 14 residues. The CDR3 DNA reads as TGCAGTGCTAGAGGATCTAGCGGGGTGGGCGAGCAGTACTTC. Translation gives CSARGSSGVGEQYF.